This T cell receptor beta chain is drawn from a study of brain T cells in children with intractable seizures (dated by TCRdb to the early 2020s). Turning to the overall study: A NanoString immunology panel was first used to screen resected brain tissue from roughly 53 pediatric epilepsy surgery cases for immune gene transcripts. Among the approximately 12 selected surgery cases, eight also had pre-surgery blood sequenced, leaving four with brain tissue only.

The intended sense of this specimen's time point label: resected brain tissue, or blood drawn just prior to surgery. The surgery cases with the highest brain T cell transcript signatures were chosen for TCR beta chain sequencing of brain tissue, and also of blood when blood was available. Before surgery, the patients had been given at least one anti-epileptic drug. The TCR-sequenced patients were children whose drug-resistant epilepsy was caused by tuberous sclerosis complex, focal cortical dysplasia, Rasmussen encephalitis or hemimegalencephaly. Bulk genomic DNA was extracted from unsorted brain tissue and whole blood with the Monarch genomic DNA purification kit. The immunoSEQ assay was applied to genomic DNA to generate the TCR beta chain sequences. Turning to the authors' computational methods: CDR3 sequences that did not begin with the conserved framework cysteine at position 104 were removed manually. To get clonality, the normalized Shannon's Diversity Index was subtracted from one, giving values from 0 (maximal diversity) to 1 (oligoclonal). Chi-squared comparison-of-proportions tests assessed whether the same CDR3 differed in frequency between samples, such as brain versus blood. Public clonotypes were identified through searches of immuneACCESS, and similarity to known antiviral clonotypes was evaluated with the VDJdb browser. TCRdb carries this immuneACCESS record with in-frame sequences only. Its versions omit some clonotypes, under half of them owing to an unresolved V gene in the studies checked, with the rest unexplained. For V, J and clone size, that table is used; D and trimming come from the DNA. The sample table lists approximately 44,000 clones, 80% to 95% of them with a count of one. The ten top clones hold 6.3% of the sample.

The research as a whole found: Sequencing depth differed between pre- and post-surgery blood, so clones missing from the pre-surgery sample may reflect undersampling. The patients' HCMV serostatus was not known, and viral specificity was inferred solely from CDR3 sequence similarity.

CDR1 and CDR2 are drawn from the germline V gene: SGHTA, FQGNSA. The CDR3 spans 15 residues, from the cysteine through the phenylalanine. The entry retains the CDR3 DNA only, 45 bases that are in frame from base 1. V is shortened by 1 base, J by 6 bases, and the region joining them spans 13 bases. Notes on this clone: Its antigen is not yet known. No quality values exist for individual bases; no much larger clone is one base distant.

The sequence was obtained from a girl aged 2 to 10 with tuberous sclerosis and intractable seizures. The material was peripheral blood, obtained at surgery. The chain couples TRBV7-2 to TRBJ1-5; the D gene is perhaps TRBD1, from 5 matching bases. CDR3 protein: CASSLGTRGSQPQHF. The sequenced DNA: TGTGCCAGCAGCTTAGGTACGAGGGGTAGTCAGCCCCAGCATTTT.